Listed below are T cell receptor beta chains from one sample, sequenced in a study of cytomegalovirus exposure and HLA in healthy donors. Produced via immunoSEQ multiplex PCR; TCRdb's table is partial and in-frame only. This listing includes some 200,000 clones. Sequenced input: PBMCs. Source of these receptors: a boy between 10 and 17 years old in good health and CMV-seronegative. Each CDR3 is given with its conserved first and last residue. D genes are given only for firm matches.

J gene,V gene,D gene,CDR3 DNA,CDR3 protein
TRBJ2-5,TRBV27,-,TGTGCCAAATCTGAGGGGACCCAGTACTTC,CAKSEGTQYF
TRBJ2-2,TRBV28,-,TGTGCCAGCAGTTTATTAGGAGTCGCGAACACCGGGGAGCTGTTTTTT,CASSLLGVANTGELFF
TRBJ2-7,TRBV6-1,-,TGTGCCAGCAGTGGCCATCCCCGGACTTACGAGCAGTACTTC,CASSGHPRTYEQYF
TRBJ2-5,TRBV14,-,TGTGCCAGCAGCCAAATCTTTGTCGAGACCCAGTACTTC,CASSQIFVETQYF
TRBJ1-2,TRBV7-9,-,TGTGCCAGCAGCTCCGCAGGGTCGAACTATGGCTACACCTTC,CASSSAGSNYGYTF
TRBJ2-3,TRBV4-1,-,TGCGCCAGCGCTAATCTTGGTACTAGCACAGATACGCAGTATTTT,CASANLGTSTDTQYF
TRBJ1-2,TRBV7-2,-,TGTGCCAGCAGCTTAGACAGAGTATATGGCTACACCTTC,CASSLDRVYGYTF
TRBJ2-1,TRBV18,-,TGTGCCAGCTCCGACTCTCCGTACAATGAGCAGTTCTTC,CASSDSPYNEQFF
TRBJ2-2,TRBV12-5,-,TGTGCTAGTGGTTTCCTGCCGGGCACCGGGGAGCTGTTTTTT,CASGFLPGTGELFF
TRBJ2-7,TRBV7-6,TRBD2,TGTGCCAGCAGTCGGGGACTAGCGGGGGGCTACGAGCAGTACTTC,CASSRGLAGGYEQYF
TRBJ2-2,TRBV9,TRBD1,TGTGCCAGCAGGACAGGGTTTAACACCGGGGAGCTGTTTTTT,CASRTGFNTGELFF
TRBJ2-1,TRBV2,-,TGTGCCAGCAGTGATCTAGCCCGCGAGCAGTTCTTC,CASSDLAREQFF
TRBJ2-3,TRBV7-8,TRBD2,TGTGCCAGCAGAGCCCTAGCGGGGGGATTAGATACGCAGTATTTT,CASRALAGGLDTQYF
TRBJ1-4,TRBV18,TRBD1,TGTGCCAGCTCACTCGGACAGGGCCTTAATGAAAAACTGTTTTTT,CASSLGQGLNEKLFF
TRBJ2-2,TRBV9,TRBD1,TGTGCCAGCAGCGTAGCGCTGGGACAGGGAGACGGGGAGCTGTTTTTT,CASSVALGQGDGELFF
TRBJ2-5,TRBV12-2,-,TGTGCAAGTCGCCGGGCTAGCGTTGGAGAGACCCAGTACTTC,CASRRASVGETQYF
TRBJ2-7,TRBV18,-,TGTGCCAGCTCACTTGGGCGCCTTACCTACGAGCAGTACTTC,CASSLGRLTYEQYF
TRBJ1-2,TRBV19,-,TGTGCCAGTAGTGTGGACAGCTATGGCTACACCTTC,CASSVDSYGYTF
TRBJ1-5,TRBV18,-,TGTGCCAGCTCACACACGACAGGAACGGCTCAGCCCCAGCATTTT,CASSHTTGTAQPQHF
TRBJ1-3,TRBV29-1,-,TGCAGCGTCGCCTCATTGGGGGCGGCTGGAAACACCATATATTTT,CSVASLGAAGNTIYF
TRBJ1-5,TRBV27,-,TGTGCCAGCAGTTTATCGGCCGGGGGGAGCAATCAGCCCCAGCATTTT,CASSLSAGGSNQPQHF
TRBJ1-4,TRBV30,-,TGTGCCTGGAGTGTACCCGGGGGAACTAATGAAAAACTGTTTTTT,CAWSVPGGTNEKLFF
TRBJ2-7,TRBV9,TRBD2,TGTGCCAGCAGCGACTCATCCGGGACTAGCGGGGTCGAGCAGTACTTC,CASSDSSGTSGVEQYF
TRBJ1-5,TRBV10-3,-,TGTGCCATCAGTGATTCAAGCCTTGCCCAGCATTTT,CAISDSSLAQHF
TRBJ1-1,TRBV7-8,TRBD1,TGTGCCAGCAGCCGAGACAGGGTTGGCACTGAAGCTTTCTTT,CASSRDRVGTEAFF
TRBJ2-2,TRBV4-1,TRBD1,TGCGCCAGCAGCCAAGATCCCAGGGGGCGAACCGGGGAGCTGTTTTTT,CASSQDPRGRTGELFF
TRBJ1-1,TRBV6-1,TRBD1,TGTGCCAGCAGTCAGGACAGGTGGAACACTGAAGCTTTCTTT,CASSQDRWNTEAFF
TRBJ1-1,TRBV30,-,TGTGCCTGGTGCAAAAGCGGGGTGAACACTGAAGCTTTCTTT,CAWCKSGVNTEAFF
TRBJ1-2,TRBV25-1,-,TGTGCCAGCAGTGTGACAGTGGACTATGGCTACACCTTC,CASSVTVDYGYTF
TRBJ1-5,TRBV2,-,TGTGCCAGCAAAAGGGACAACAATCAGCCCCAGCATTTT,CASKRDNNQPQHF
TRBJ1-4,TRBV25-1,TRBD1,TGTGCCAGCAGTGAACCCGGGACAGGAAAGACTAATGAAAAACTGTTTTTT,CASSEPGTGKTNEKLFF